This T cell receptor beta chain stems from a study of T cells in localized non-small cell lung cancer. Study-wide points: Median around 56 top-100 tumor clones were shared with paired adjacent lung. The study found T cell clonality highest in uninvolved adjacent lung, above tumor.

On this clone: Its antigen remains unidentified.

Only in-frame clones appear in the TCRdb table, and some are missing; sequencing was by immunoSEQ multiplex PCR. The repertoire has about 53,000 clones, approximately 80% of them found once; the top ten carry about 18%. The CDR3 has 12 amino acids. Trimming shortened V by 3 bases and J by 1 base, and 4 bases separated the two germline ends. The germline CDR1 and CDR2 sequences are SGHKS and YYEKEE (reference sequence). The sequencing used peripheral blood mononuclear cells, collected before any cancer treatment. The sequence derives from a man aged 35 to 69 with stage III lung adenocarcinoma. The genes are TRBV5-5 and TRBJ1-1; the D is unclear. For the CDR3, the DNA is TGTGCCAGCAGCTGGGGGAACACTGAAGCTTTCTTT. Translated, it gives CASSWGNTEAFF.